Shown below are 8 T cell receptor beta chains from a single sample sequenced in a study of shared clonotypes between healthy human individuals. Assay used: immunoSEQ multiplex PCR; TCRdb lists only in-frame clones, some missing. Here the sample spans around 600,000 clones, more than 95% being singletons. The sample taken for sequencing was naive CD4+ T cells sorted from blood. As for subset: CD45RA+ positively selected. Source of these receptors: a woman aged 25 to 39 in good health.

The chain joins TRBV19 to TRBJ2-7; 13 nucleotides match TRBD2. Trimming removed 5 bases from V and 5 bases from J; junction bases left unmatched: 9. The CDR3 runs 16 residues. Looked up from germline, CDR1 is LNHDA and CDR2 is SQIVND (reference sequence). The CDR3 loop reads CASSPNWGLAGHEQYF. The CDR3 bases are TGTGCCAGTAGTCCCAATTGGGGACTAGCGGGACACGAGCAGTACTTC.

V gene TRBV6-1 combines with J gene TRBJ2-3; tentatively, D is TRBD2 (7 bases). This CDR3 is built from 13 residues. V was clipped by 8 bases and J by 5 bases, with 14 bases between them. Per germline, CDR1 MNHNS and CDR2 SASEGT. The CDR3 DNA follows: TGTGCCAGCGGGGGGGCCGTTCTAGATACGCAGTATTTT. Its protein is CASGGAVLDTQYF.

The chain recombines TRBV28 with TRBJ2-7; 10 bases are shared with TRBD2. This CDR3 spans 15 amino acids. V lost 6 bases to trimming and J lost 4 bases; unmatched junction nucleotides: 9. The germline gives CDR1 MDHEN, CDR2 SYDVKM. CDR3 coding DNA: TGTGCCAGCAGCTCTCGGACTAGCGGATTGTACGAGCAGTACTTC. This gives the protein CASSSRTSGLYEQYF.

In this sample, this clone turned up a few times. The same CDR3 can be traced to other DNA sequences in this sample. The chain is built from TRBV7-9 and TRBJ2-5; D not resolved. The CDR3 is 12 residues long. CDR1 is SEHNR and CDR2 is FQNEAQ in the germline V gene (reference sequence). The V end lost 4 bases, the J end lost 4 bases, and 7 bases lay between the germline ends. CDR3 DNA sequence: TGTGCCAGCAGCTCAAGTAGAGAGACCCAGTACTTC. Translation: CASSSSRETQYF.

This chain uses TRBV11-2 with TRBJ2-1; tentatively, D is TRBD1 or TRBD2 (6 bases each). There are 15 residues in the CDR3. V shed 5 bases and J shed 9 bases, with 20 bases lying between them. The germline V gene encodes CDR1 SGHAT and CDR2 FQNNGV. The CDR3 here is CASSLEGGRIFEQFF. CDR3 coding DNA: TGTGCCAGCAGCCTGGAGGGGGGAAGGATTTTTGAGCAGTTCTTC. The full variable domain, completed using reference TRBV11-2 and TRBJ2-1, is EAGVAQSPRYKIIEKRQSVAFWCNPISGHATLYWYQQILGQGPKLLIQFQNNGVVDDSQLPKDRFSAERLKGVDSTLKIQPAKLEDSAVYLCASSLEGGRIFEQFFGPGTRLTVL.

The rearrangement joins TRBV13 to TRBJ2-3, with unresolved D. The V gene lost 3 bases and the J gene lost 0 bases, with 16 bases spanning the gap. Germline values: CDR1 PRHDT, CDR2 FYEKMQ (reference sequence). The CDR3 runs 17 residues. The CDR3 reads CASSLGVGYPSTDTQYF. CDR3 in DNA: TGTGCCAGCAGCTTGGGCGTGGGCTATCCTAGCACAGATACGCAGTATTTT.

This clone was counted once. This chain joins TRBV28 and TRBJ2-1; 15 positions agree with TRBD2. The V gene's germline CDR1 is MDHEN and CDR2 SYDVKM. The CDR3 has 15 amino acids. Trimming at V came to 3 bases and at J to 11 bases, leaving 5 bases not matched to a gene. The CDR3 coding sequence is TGTGCCAGCAGTTTTCCGGGACTAGCGGGAGGAAAGCAGTTCTTC. It specifies CASSFPGLAGGKQFF.

This sequence joins TRBV2 and TRBJ2-5; D might be TRBD2 (5 bases). The J call is uncertain, as TRBJ2-7 better fits the DNA end. CDR1 and CDR2 from the germline V gene are SNHLY and FYNNEI. The CDR3 runs 13 residues. The CDR3 DNA reads as TGTGCCAGCAGTGCCTCGGAGGTCTACGAGCAGTACTTC. Residues: CASSASEVYEQYF.